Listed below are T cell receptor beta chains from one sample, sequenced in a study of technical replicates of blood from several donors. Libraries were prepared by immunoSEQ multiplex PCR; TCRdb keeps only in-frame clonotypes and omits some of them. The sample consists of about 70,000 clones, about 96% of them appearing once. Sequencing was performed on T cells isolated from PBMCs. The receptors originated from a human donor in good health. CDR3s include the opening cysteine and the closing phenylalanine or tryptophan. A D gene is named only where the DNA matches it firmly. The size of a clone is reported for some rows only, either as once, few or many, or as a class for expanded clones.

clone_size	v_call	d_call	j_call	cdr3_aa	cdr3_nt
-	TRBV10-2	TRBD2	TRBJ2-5	CASRPTSGGEETQYF	TGCGCCAGCAGACCGACTAGCGGGGGGGAAGAGACCCAGTACTTC
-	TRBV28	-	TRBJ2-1	CASSSLEGSGNSYNEQFF	TGTGCCAGCAGTTCCCTAGAAGGTAGCGGTAACTCCTACAATGAGCAGTTCTTC
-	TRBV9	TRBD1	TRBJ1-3	CASSAWAQGAAGNTIYF	TGTGCCAGCAGCGCATGGGCCCAGGGGGCTGCTGGAAACACCATATATTTT
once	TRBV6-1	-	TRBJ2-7	CASSDLDSTYEQYF	TGTGCCAGCAGTGACTTGGACTCGACCTACGAGCAGTACTTC
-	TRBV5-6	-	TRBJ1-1	CASSLEMSGGRNTEAFF	TGTGCCAGCAGCTTGGAGATGTCGGGGGGGAGGAACACTGAAGCTTTCTTT
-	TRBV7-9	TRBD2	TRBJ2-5	CATKSGGAQETQYF	TGTGCCACCAAGAGCGGGGGGGCCCAAGAGACCCAGTACTTC
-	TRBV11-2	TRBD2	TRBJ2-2	CASSEGGTGELFF	TGTGCCAGCAGCGAGGGAGGGACCGGGGAGCTGTTTTTT
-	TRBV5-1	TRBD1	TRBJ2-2	CASSLGPRTGGTGELFF	TGCGCCAGCAGCTTGGGCCCTAGGACAGGGGGTACCGGGGAGCTGTTTTTT
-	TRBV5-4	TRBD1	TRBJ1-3	CASSLAGQVHTIYF	TGTGCCAGCAGCTTGGCGGGACAGGTCCACACCATATATTTT
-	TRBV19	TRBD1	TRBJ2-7	CASSIAGTGTSYEQYF	TGTGCCAGTAGTATAGCCGGGACAGGGACCTCCTACGAGCAGTACTTC
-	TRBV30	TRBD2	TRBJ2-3	CAWSLGERGGTDTQYF	TGTGCCTGGAGCCTAGGCGAGCGGGGGGGCACAGATACGCAGTATTTT
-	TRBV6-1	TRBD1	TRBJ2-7	CASSEGDRGSYEQYF	TGTGCCAGCAGTGAAGGCGACAGGGGGTCGTACGAGCAGTACTTC
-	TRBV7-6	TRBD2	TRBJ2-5	CASSLASGQETQYF	TGTGCCAGCAGCTTGGCTAGCGGTCAAGAGACCCAGTACTTC
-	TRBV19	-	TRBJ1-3	CASESRHSGNTIYF	TGTGCCAGCGAATCCAGGCACTCTGGAAACACCATATATTTT
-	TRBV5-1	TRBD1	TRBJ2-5	CASTRGQGRGETQYF	TGCGCCAGCACAAGAGGACAGGGGAGAGGAGAGACCCAGTACTTC
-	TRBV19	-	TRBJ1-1	CASTLTPNTEAFF	TGTGCCAGTACCCTCACACCGAACACTGAAGCTTTCTTT
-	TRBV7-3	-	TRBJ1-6	CASSLRSIGDSPLHF	TGTGCCAGCAGCTTAAGGTCAATCGGGGATTCACCCCTCCACTTT
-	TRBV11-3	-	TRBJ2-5	CASSPRTVETQYF	TGTGCCAGCAGCCCCCGGACAGTAGAGACCCAGTACTTC
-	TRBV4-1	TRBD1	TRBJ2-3	CASSLGTGVDTQYF	TGCGCCAGCAGCCTCGGGACAGGGGTAGATACGCAGTATTTT
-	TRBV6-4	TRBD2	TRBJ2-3	CASSVGLAADTQYF	TGTGCCAGCAGTGTGGGACTAGCCGCAGATACGCAGTATTTT
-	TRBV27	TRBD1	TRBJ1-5	CASKPDRGNSQPQHF	TGTGCCAGCAAACCGGACAGGGGGAATAGTCAGCCCCAGCATTTT
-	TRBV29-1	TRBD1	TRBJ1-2	CSTERRQGDGYTF	TGCAGCACCGAGAGGAGACAGGGGGATGGCTACACCTTC
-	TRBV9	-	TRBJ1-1	CASSTGTPNTEAFF	TGTGCCAGCAGCACGGGGACACCGAACACTGAAGCTTTCTTT
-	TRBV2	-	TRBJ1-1	CASSGGQVEAFF	TGTGCCAGCAGCGGTGGACAAGTTGAAGCTTTCTTT
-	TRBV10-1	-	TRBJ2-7	CASSESLSAYEQYF	TGCGCCAGCAGTGAGTCGTTGTCAGCCTACGAGCAGTACTTC
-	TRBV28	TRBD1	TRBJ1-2	CASVTGGGGYTF	TGTGCCAGCGTTACAGGGGGCGGGGGCTACACCTTC
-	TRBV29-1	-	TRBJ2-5	CSAGRGQQETQYF	TGCAGCGCGGGGCGGGGGCAGCAAGAGACCCAGTACTTC
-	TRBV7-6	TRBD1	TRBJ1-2	CASSATGQGYGYTF	TGTGCCAGCAGCGCCACCGGACAGGGCTATGGCTACACCTTC
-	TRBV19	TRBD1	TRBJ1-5	CASSIVDRGNQPQHF	TGTGCCAGTAGTATCGTCGACAGGGGGAATCAGCCCCAGCATTTT
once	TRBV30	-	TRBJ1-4	CAWGRVSASWGEKLFF	TGTGCCTGGGGGAGGGTATCGGCCAGTTGGGGGGAAAAACTGTTTTTT
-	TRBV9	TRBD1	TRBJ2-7	CASSAPGQVNEQYF	TGTGCCAGCAGCGCCCCGGGACAGGTTAACGAGCAGTACTTC
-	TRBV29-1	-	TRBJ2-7	CSVWGGRVNPYEQYF	TGCAGCGTATGGGGCGGCAGAGTAAACCCCTACGAGCAGTACTTC
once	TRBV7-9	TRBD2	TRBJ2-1	CASSEGLAGLYEQFF	TGTGCCAGCAGCGAGGGACTAGCTGGTCTTTATGAGCAGTTCTTC
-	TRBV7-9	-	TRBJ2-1	CASSTLGGGNTGNNEQFF	TGTGCCAGCAGCACCCTAGGGGGGGGGAACACAGGTAACAATGAGCAGTTCTTC
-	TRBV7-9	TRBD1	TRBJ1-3	CASSSGTGSSGNTIYF	TGTGCCAGCAGCTCCGGGACAGGGAGCTCTGGAAACACCATATATTTT
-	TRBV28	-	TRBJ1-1	CASRTVPREAFF	TGTGCCAGCCGTACGGTACCGCGGGAAGCTTTCTTT
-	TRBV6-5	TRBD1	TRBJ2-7	CASTKSLDRASEQYF	TGTGCCAGCACTAAGAGCCTGGACAGGGCGTCCGAGCAGTACTTC
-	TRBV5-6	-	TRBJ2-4	CASSLEGGDAKNIQYF	TGTGCCAGCAGCTTGGAGGGGGGGGACGCCAAAAACATTCAGTACTTC
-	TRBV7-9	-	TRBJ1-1	CASSLQGSTEAFF	TGTGCCAGCAGCCTCCAGGGGTCGACTGAAGCTTTCTTT
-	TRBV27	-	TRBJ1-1	CASSGLATEAFF	TGTGCCAGCAGTGGTTTGGCCACTGAAGCTTTCTTT
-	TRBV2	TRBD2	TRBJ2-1	CASGAGGGEQFF	TGTGCCAGCGGAGCGGGAGGCGGTGAGCAGTTCTTC
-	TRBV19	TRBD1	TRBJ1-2	CASNPGTGVAPYTF	TGTGCCAGTAATCCCGGGACAGGGGTTGCCCCCTACACCTTC
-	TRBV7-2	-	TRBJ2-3	CASSLRLTSTDTQYF	TGTGCCAGCAGCTTGCGGCTTACTAGCACAGATACGCAGTATTTT
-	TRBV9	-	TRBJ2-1	CASESERDNEQFF	TGTGCCAGCGAGTCGGAGCGAGACAATGAGCAGTTCTTC
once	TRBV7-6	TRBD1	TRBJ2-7	CASSLGGQEYYEQYF	TGTGCCAGCAGCTTAGGGGGACAGGAGTATTACGAGCAGTACTTC
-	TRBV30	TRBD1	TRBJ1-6	CAWSAPGQGYSPLHF	TGTGCCTGGAGTGCCCCGGGACAGGGCTATTCACCCCTCCACTTT
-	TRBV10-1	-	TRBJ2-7	CASSESSQVDEQYF	TGCGCCAGCAGTGAGTCGAGTCAGGTAGACGAGCAGTACTTC
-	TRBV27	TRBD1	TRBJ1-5	CASSHRDRGRRQPQHF	TGTGCCAGCAGCCATCGGGACAGGGGGAGGCGGCAGCCCCAGCATTTT
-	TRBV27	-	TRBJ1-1	CASSFNGRGGTEAFF	TGTGCCAGCAGTTTTAACGGGAGGGGGGGTACTGAAGCTTTCTTT
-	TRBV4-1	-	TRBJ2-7	CASSQVPTVRGPYEQYF	TGCGCCAGCAGCCAAGTCCCTACTGTGCGGGGTCCCTACGAGCAGTACTTC
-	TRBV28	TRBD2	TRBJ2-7	CASSLLGGRADEQYF	TGTGCCAGCAGTTTATTGGGCGGGAGGGCCGACGAGCAGTACTTC
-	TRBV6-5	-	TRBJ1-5	CAAPGPQHF	TGTGCCGCTCCGGGGCCCCAGCATTTT
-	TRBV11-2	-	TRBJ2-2	CASSLIGRFANTGELFF	TGTGCCAGCAGCTTGATCGGTCGGTTCGCGAACACCGGGGAGCTGTTTTTT
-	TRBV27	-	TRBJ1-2	CASRGASQANYGYTF	TGTGCCAGCAGGGGGGCGTCTCAGGCTAACTATGGCTACACCTTC